Listed below are T cell receptor beta chains from one sample, sequenced in a study of CD8 T cells in Susac syndrome. In TCRdb, the immunoSEQ multiplex PCR reads were re-called with MiXCR into one record per CDR3 protein. The repertoire has fewer than 250,000 distinct CDR3 sequences, 80% to 95% of them found once; the top ten carry roughly 0.13%. Sample: CD8+ T cells from PBMCs. The receptors were sampled from a human donor with multiple sclerosis. The CDR3 runs from the conserved cysteine through the conserved F or W. D genes are given only for firm matches.

V gene: TRBV13; J gene: TRBJ2-6; D gene: .; CDR3 length: 18; CDR3 protein: CASSLSTGSTSGANVLTF
V gene: TRBV9; J gene: TRBJ2-1; D gene: .; CDR3 length: 13; CDR3 protein: CASSVDGADEQFF
V gene: TRBV7-9; J gene: TRBJ1-4; D gene: .; CDR3 length: 14; CDR3 protein: CASSLSAGNEKLFF
V gene: TRBV27; J gene: TRBJ2-7; D gene: TRBD1; CDR3 length: 15; CDR3 protein: CASSLARTGVSEQYF
V gene: TRBV7-8; J gene: TRBJ2-1; D gene: TRBD1; CDR3 length: 15; CDR3 protein: CASSLWTGANNEQFF
V gene: TRBV3-1; J gene: TRBJ1-5; D gene: TRBD1; CDR3 length: 15; CDR3 protein: CASSLGQGINQPQHF
V gene: TRBV20-1; J gene: TRBJ2-3; D gene: .; CDR3 length: 14; CDR3 protein: CSARVLANTDTQYF
V gene: TRBV13; J gene: TRBJ2-5; D gene: TRBD2; CDR3 length: 15; CDR3 protein: CASSTSGRGQETQYF
V gene: TRBV9; J gene: TRBJ1-4; D gene: TRBD1; CDR3 length: 15; CDR3 protein: CASSARQGFNEKLFF
V gene: TRBV5-4; J gene: TRBJ2-5; D gene: TRBD2; CDR3 length: 15; CDR3 protein: CASSLSGLSQETQYF
V gene: TRBV9; J gene: TRBJ2-1; D gene: .; CDR3 length: 15; CDR3 protein: CASSVVGSSYNEQFF
V gene: TRBV7-8; J gene: TRBJ1-5; D gene: .; CDR3 length: 15; CDR3 protein: CASSLARVLDQPQHF
V gene: TRBV12-3/TRBV12-4; J gene: TRBJ1-4; D gene: .; CDR3 length: 13; CDR3 protein: CASRGTGDEKLFF
V gene: TRBV12-3/TRBV12-4; J gene: TRBJ2-2; D gene: TRBD1; CDR3 length: 16; CDR3 protein: CASTTPGTGKAGELFF
V gene: TRBV7-2; J gene: TRBJ2-7; D gene: TRBD2; CDR3 length: 14; CDR3 protein: CASSERGGIYEQYF
V gene: TRBV19; J gene: TRBJ2-3; D gene: .; CDR3 length: 14; CDR3 protein: CASSEGSARDTQYF
V gene: TRBV6-5; J gene: TRBJ2-1; D gene: TRBD1; CDR3 length: 14; CDR3 protein: CASSPGQGSNEQFF
V gene: TRBV13; J gene: TRBJ2-1; D gene: TRBD2; CDR3 length: 13; CDR3 protein: CASSLTSINEQFF
V gene: TRBV29-1; J gene: TRBJ2-5; D gene: .; CDR3 length: 14; CDR3 protein: CSVVGGALGETQYF
V gene: TRBV5-1; J gene: TRBJ1-4; D gene: .; CDR3 length: 18; CDR3 protein: CASSLWARLGATNEKLFF
V gene: TRBV9; J gene: TRBJ2-7; D gene: .; CDR3 length: 14; CDR3 protein: CASNSPGSNDEQYF
V gene: TRBV10-3; J gene: TRBJ2-7; D gene: .; CDR3 length: 10; CDR3 protein: CAPAPYEQYF
V gene: TRBV21-1; J gene: TRBJ2-7; D gene: .; CDR3 length: 17; CDR3 protein: CASSKEIGLARSYEQYF
V gene: TRBV29-1; J gene: TRBJ2-1; D gene: TRBD1; CDR3 length: 16; CDR3 protein: CSVEYRNRGLYNEQFF
V gene: TRBV19; J gene: TRBJ1-5; D gene: .; CDR3 length: 15; CDR3 protein: CASSIYTGEGQPQHF
V gene: TRBV5-4; J gene: TRBJ2-1; D gene: .; CDR3 length: 16; CDR3 protein: CASSSPTRRSYNEQFF
V gene: TRBV11-2; J gene: TRBJ2-7; D gene: .; CDR3 length: 16; CDR3 protein: CASSPLSFGFEYEQYF
V gene: TRBV4-1; J gene: TRBJ2-6; D gene: .; CDR3 length: 21; CDR3 protein: CASSQSGGWFIAPSGANVLTF
V gene: TRBV20-1; J gene: TRBJ2-3; D gene: .; CDR3 length: 16; CDR3 protein: CSAREFEAKETDTQYF
V gene: TRBV25-1; J gene: TRBJ2-3; D gene: .; CDR3 length: 14; CDR3 protein: CASSERGSADTQYF
V gene: TRBV30; J gene: TRBJ2-3; D gene: .; CDR3 length: 14; CDR3 protein: CAWSQGGRTDTQYF
V gene: TRBV30; J gene: TRBJ2-3; D gene: TRBD2; CDR3 length: 17; CDR3 protein: CAWSLLGSSGVADTQYF
V gene: TRBV7-9; J gene: TRBJ1-3; D gene: .; CDR3 length: 13; CDR3 protein: CASRDNSGNTIYF
V gene: TRBV10-3; J gene: TRBJ2-3; D gene: TRBD2; CDR3 length: 15; CDR3 protein: CATDKREGPLDTQYF
V gene: TRBV18; J gene: TRBJ1-6; D gene: .; CDR3 length: 13; CDR3 protein: CASSSGPTWPLHF
V gene: TRBV3-1; J gene: TRBJ1-1; D gene: TRBD1; CDR3 length: 12; CDR3 protein: CASSQGRGEAFF
V gene: TRBV12-5; J gene: TRBJ2-1; D gene: .; CDR3 length: 16; CDR3 protein: CASGPPGPPLYNEQFF
V gene: TRBV7-9; J gene: TRBJ2-2; D gene: .; CDR3 length: 14; CDR3 protein: CASSLSGNTGELFF
V gene: TRBV7-9; J gene: TRBJ2-3; D gene: .; CDR3 length: 14; CDR3 protein: CASSSPRGLDTQYF
V gene: TRBV30; J gene: TRBJ1-2; D gene: .; CDR3 length: 12; CDR3 protein: CAWDQGIYGYTF
V gene: TRBV27; J gene: TRBJ2-5; D gene: TRBD2; CDR3 length: 16; CDR3 protein: CASSLRLAGSGETQYF
V gene: TRBV4-1; J gene: TRBJ2-7; D gene: .; CDR3 length: 15; CDR3 protein: CASSQAYQGKSEQYF
V gene: TRBV7-9; J gene: TRBJ1-4; D gene: TRBD1; CDR3 length: 19; CDR3 protein: CASSLPRDRGLKTNEKLFF
V gene: TRBV27; J gene: TRBJ2-1; D gene: TRBD2; CDR3 length: 16; CDR3 protein: CASSLTSGGSYNEQFF
V gene: TRBV7-3; J gene: TRBJ2-1; D gene: TRBD1; CDR3 length: 16; CDR3 protein: CASSSLTGGSYNEQFF
V gene: TRBV20-1; J gene: TRBJ2-5; D gene: TRBD2; CDR3 length: 15; CDR3 protein: CSAGRGGPPSETQYF
V gene: TRBV9; J gene: TRBJ1-1; D gene: .; CDR3 length: 13; CDR3 protein: CASSATSATEAFF
V gene: TRBV12-3/TRBV12-4; J gene: TRBJ1-1; D gene: .; CDR3 length: 11; CDR3 protein: CASSPGVEAFF
V gene: TRBV9; J gene: TRBJ1-1; D gene: .; CDR3 length: 15; CDR3 protein: CASSVADTSNTEAFF
V gene: TRBV30; J gene: TRBJ2-1; D gene: .; CDR3 length: 14; CDR3 protein: CAWSDGISYNEQFF
V gene: TRBV23-1; J gene: TRBJ1-1; D gene: .; CDR3 length: 13; CDR3 protein: CASSPYSGTEAFF
V gene: TRBV13; J gene: TRBJ1-2; D gene: .; CDR3 length: 12; CDR3 protein: CASSLVASGYTF
V gene: TRBV7-9; J gene: TRBJ1-2; D gene: .; CDR3 length: 15; CDR3 protein: CASSLEYRGSDGYTF
V gene: TRBV25-1; J gene: TRBJ1-1; D gene: .; CDR3 length: 16; CDR3 protein: CASSEPSGLSASEAFF
V gene: TRBV5-6; J gene: TRBJ2-5; D gene: .; CDR3 length: 15; CDR3 protein: CASSPDRRDGETQYF
V gene: TRBV9; J gene: TRBJ2-2; D gene: TRBD2; CDR3 length: 17; CDR3 protein: CASSSPSGRPNTGELFF
V gene: TRBV12-3/TRBV12-4; J gene: TRBJ2-3; D gene: .; CDR3 length: 17; CDR3 protein: CASSSLGLALSTDTQYF
V gene: TRBV4-3; J gene: TRBJ2-1; D gene: TRBD1; CDR3 length: 17; CDR3 protein: CASSLLVGGQGIDEQFF